The 11 T cell receptor beta chains below were found in one sample sequenced in a study of T-cell reconstitution after alpha-beta-depleted transplantation in children (dated by TCRdb to about 2016). The method was PCR. Sequenced using an Illumina HiSeq 2500. TCR library preparation used molecular barcoding, with unique molecular identifiers applied to normalize quantification of the TCRbeta repertoire. In TCRdb, the public reads were trimmed at Q25 with fastp and aligned with MiXCR, with productive beta chains retained. Rows are combined by CDR3 protein, so each entry shows the most common genes and DNA. For this sample there are some 200,000 distinct CDR3 sequences; about a tenth appear just once. The ten largest account for about 6% of the sample. This material consisted of PBMCs from the stem cell graft donor, taken from the stem cell graft. The receptors come from a human donor who donated a stem cell graft to a child with acute lymphoblastic leukemia.

This clonotype has a count of ten or more. The chain links TRBV9 to TRBJ1-5; unclear D gene. The CDR3 covers 13 residues. The ends were cut back, 4 bases at V and 3 bases at J, with 8 bases in the middle. The V gene's germline CDR1 is SGDLS and CDR2 YYNGEE. CDR3 in amino acids: CASSSYTNQPQHF. CDR3 DNA: TGTGCCAGCAGCTCATACACCAATCAGCCCCAGCATTTT.

This clonotype was seen only a few times. V is TRBV5-6 and J is TRBJ2-5; D not resolved. V shed 5 bases and J shed 5 bases, with 13 bases lying between them. This CDR3 comprises 13 residues. Germline V CDR1 and CDR2: SGHDT, YYEEEE. The CDR3: CASRTPSPETQYF. Written as DNA, the CDR3 is TGTGCCAGCAGAACCCCGTCCCCCGAGACCCAGTACTTC. The full variable domain, its missing parts supplied by reference TRBV5-6 and TRBJ2-5, is DAGVTQSPTHLIKTRGQQVTLRCSPKSGHDTVSWYQQALGQGPQFIFQYYEEEERQRGNFPDRFSGHQFPNYSSELNVNALLLGDSALYLCASRTPSPETQYFGPGTRLLVL.

This clonotype was seen repeatedly, ten times or more. J is TRBJ1-1 and V is TRBV30; 7 bases match TRBD1. From germline, CDR1 is GTSNPN and CDR2 SVGIG (reference sequence). The CDR3 length is 13 residues. V lost 4 bases and J lost 5; bases outside the gene matches: 7. CDR3 region: CAWTSTGKTEAFF. Here the CDR3 DNA reads TGTGCCTGGACATCGACAGGGAAGACTGAAGCTTTCTTT. Drawing the rest from reference TRBV30 and TRBJ1-1, the complete variable domain is SQTIHQWPATLVQPVGSPLSLECTVEGTSNPNLYWYRQAAGRGLQLLFYSVGIGQISSEVPQNLSASRPQDRQFILSSKKLLLSDSGFYLCAWTSTGKTEAFFGQGTRLTVV.

This clonotype was picked up many times. This chain uses TRBV7-7 with TRBJ2-2, with D perhaps matching TRBD2 (5 bases). V was cut by 5 bases and J by 0 bases, with 13 bases left in between. Germline V CDR1 and CDR2: SSHAT, FNYEAQ (reference sequence). This CDR3 region has 16 residues. Here the CDR3 reads CASSPRADANTGELFF. CDR3 nucleotides: TGTGCCAGCAGCCCGAGGGCGGATGCGAACACCGGGGAGCTGTTTTTT.

This clonotype turned up a few times. The CDR3 DNA is TGTGCCAGCAGTGAGCTAGAGAACAATGAGCAGTTCTTC. Its protein product is CASSELENNEQFF. The chain couples TRBV2 to TRBJ2-1, with D uncertain. CDR3 size: 13 residues. Germline loops: CDR1 SNHLY, CDR2 FYNNEI. V shed 3 bases and J shed 5 bases, with 8 bases lying between them.

The chain combines TRBV30 with TRBJ1-6; the match to TRBD1 covers 10 bases. Germline CDR1 reads GTSNPN; CDR2 reads SVGIG (reference sequence). J gave up 6 bases and V 3 bases, and 2 bases lay outside the gene matches. The CDR3 is 14 residues long. The CDR3 region has the DNA TGTGCCTGGAGCGGGGACAGGGGTAATTCACCCCTCCACTTT. It is translated as CAWSGDRGNSPLHF.

In this sample, this clonotype turned up a few times. This rearrangement joins TRBV9 to TRBJ1-2; D remains unclear. V lost 2 bases to trimming and J lost 4 bases, with 9 bases between them. The germline CDR1 and CDR2 sequences are SGDLS and YYNGEE. The CDR3 loop spans 13 amino acids. The CDR3 protein is CASSVGNPYGYTF. As DNA, the CDR3 is TGTGCCAGCAGCGTGGGGAACCCCTATGGCTACACCTTC.

CDR3 sequence reads: CASSPGDRSEGELFF. The CDR3 bases are TGTGCCAGCAGTCCGGGTGACAGATCCGAAGGGGAGCTGTTTTTT. V and J are TRBV28 and TRBJ2-2; a weak D match, TRBD1 (5 bases). The CDR3 contains 15 residues. CDR1 is MDHEN and CDR2 is SYDVKM in the germline V gene. Deletions cut 5 bases from V and 8 bases from J, with 18 bases between. The variable domain in full, completed from reference TRBV28 and TRBJ2-2, reads DVKVTQSSRYLVKRTGEKVFLECVQDMDHENMFWYRQDPGLGLRLIYFSYDVKMKEKGDIPEGYSVSREKKERFSLILESASTNQTSMYLCASSPGDRSEGELFFGEGSRLTVL.

This clonotype was picked up many times. The J gene is TRBJ1-6, the V gene TRBV7-8; D is undetermined. CDR3 length: 12 residues. Deletions cut 3 bases from V and 9 bases from J, with 6 bases between. Germline V gives CDR1 SGHVS, CDR2 FQNEAQ. CDR3 nucleotides: TGTGCCAGCAGCTTGCAGCCTTCACCCCTCCACTTT. This codes for CASSLQPSPLHF.

V usage is TRBV7-8 and J usage is TRBJ1-5; the D is unclear. V lost 5 bases and J 9 bases, leaving 17 bases between the germline ends. This CDR3 has 14 amino acids. Germline CDR1 SGHVS, CDR2 FQNEAQ. CDR3 sequence: CASSAQESRRPQHF. CDR3 nucleotide sequence: TGTGCCAGCAGCGCTCAAGAGAGCCGCCGGCCCCAGCATTTT.

A few counts support this clonotype. The J gene is TRBJ1-2, the V gene TRBV24-1; D gene unclear. Germline V gene lookup returns CDR1 KGHDR and CDR2 SFDVKD. Trimming took 4 bases from V and 4 from J, leaving 9 bases between them. The CDR3 has 13 amino acids. CDR3 protein: CATSDVGVYGYTF. CDR3 nucleotide sequence: TGTGCCACCAGTGACGTCGGGGTCTATGGCTACACCTTC.